This record concerns one T cell receptor beta chain sequence. The antigen remains unidentified. The record originates from a study of beta chain features in type 1 diabetes. Across the whole study: The patient and healthy donor groups were comparable for age, gender and cell yields. The study examined about 100 million sorted cells across all samples. Findings and caveats of the study: All four CD4+ subsets of Type 1 diabetes patients contained TCRB CDR3s that were moderately but significantly shorter. Naive, central memory and Treg TCRB repertoires seemed to resemble each other more closely in patients than they did in healthy donors. At VDJ recombination sites, type 1 diabetes patients had fewer insertions and more deleted nucleotides.

V lost 8 bases and J lost 6; bases outside the gene matches: 6. The CDR3 contains 13 residues. From germline, CDR1 is LGHNA and CDR2 YSLEER. Reverse transcription of all isolated RNA meant that expressed TCRB transcripts were sequenced. Produced via immunoSEQ multiplex PCR; TCRdb's table is partial and in-frame only. The sample has 400,000 or so clones, over 10% seen once. This TCR was recovered from a young woman with type 1 diabetes. The chain has TRBV4-3 and TRBJ2-3, with 9 nucleotides matching TRBD2. The sequencing sample was made of naive CD4+ T cells from blood. The CDR3 region has the DNA TGCGCCAGCTCGTTGGCGGGGGGGGATACGCAGTATTTT. Amino acids: CASSLAGGDTQYF.